Given below is one T cell receptor beta chain in context. There is no known antigen for this receptor. Per-nucleotide qualities are absent, and no much larger clonotype sits a single base away. The source of the sample is a study of CD8 T cells in Susac syndrome (dated by TCRdb to between 2019 and 2020). With respect to the entire study: The study used repertoire sequencing to test whether antigen drove CD8+ T cell activation and differentiation in Susac syndrome. Clonality of the CD8+ T cell repertoire was compared between around eleven healthy donors, about 14 Susac syndrome patients and 15 or so multiple sclerosis patients. Findings and caveats that apply to the study as a whole: The TCR sequencing and HLA analysis was acknowledged to have included a relatively small number of individuals.

The CDR1 and CDR2 encoded by the germline V gene (reference sequence) are GTSNPN and SVGIG. The junction carries 7 bases between V and J, which are trimmed by 2 bases and 3 bases respectively. The CDR3, from cysteine to phenylalanine, totals 13 residues. Solely the CDR3 DNA is kept, with 39 bases framed from the first base. High-throughput TCR beta sequencing profiled peripheral blood CD8+ and CD4+ T cells from healthy donors, Susac syndrome patients and multiple sclerosis patients. The healthy donors served as controls matched for age and sex. Bulk CD8+ and CD4+ T cells were purified magnetically by negative isolation, whereas CD8+ TEMRA cells were enriched by FACS. Blood was drawn into EDTA tubes, processed within 24 hours, and PBMCs were isolated by density gradient centrifugation. PBMCs intended for TCR sequencing were cryopreserved in liquid nitrogen and were subsequently thawed in a 37 degrees C water bath. The sorted or isolated CD4+, CD8+ and CD8+ TEMRA cells reached a purity of at least 90%.

RNA was extracted using the RNeasy kit, and roughly 0.45 to 1 microgram was reverse transcribed with random hexamers. The immunoSEQ multiplex PCR assay, covering 54 Vbeta and 13 Jbeta segments, was used to amplify TCR beta CDR3 regions. To correct PCR amplification bias, a synthetic template baseline was used for both primer optimization and computational correction. Per the original workflow: Reads were annotated to V, D and J genes per IMGT and analyzed with immunoSEQ Analyzer, keeping only productive sequences. Clonality was computed as one minus Shannon entropy normalized by log2 of the number of productive unique sequences. For each patient and control, public and private clones were evaluated among the 100 most prevalent clones. Clones were defined as Susac-specific when absent from the healthy and MS cohorts, from fewer than 1,200 published viral clones and from other ImmuneACCESS disease sequences. In-frame beta chains were kept once TCRdb had trimmed the public reads at Q25 with fastp and called clones with MiXCR. Identical CDR3 proteins give one entry, which carries the most common genes and DNA. These V and J calls derive from TCRdb rather than the authors' analysis. A total of about 69,000 distinct CDR3 sequences appear in this sample, roughly 94% of them only once. Roughly 0.24% of the sample belongs to the ten largest clones.

The sequence joins TRBV30 to TRBJ2-2; no D segment can be confidently identified. The specimen was CD8+ T cells from PBMCs. This TCR was sampled from a human donor in good health. The CDR3 region reads CAWSNVDTGELFF. The DNA sequence is as follows: TGTGCCTGGAGTAATGTCGACACCGGGGAGCTGTTTTTT.